The clone carrying this T cell receptor beta chain was observed a handful of times. Its antigen remains unknown. Each CDR3 protein is one row after TCRdb ran MiXCR on the reads. This table has some 200,000 distinct CDR3 sequences, about 39% appearing once. Germline lookup yields CDR1 SGHAT and CDR2 FQNNGV. The CDR3 is 13 amino acids. V lost 2 bases and J 7 bases, leaving 11 bases between the germline ends. The data are from a study of T cell repertoires in cytomegalovirus infection. For the study at large: In the study, CMV epitopes included recently identified HLA-C-restricted and well-studied HLA-B-restricted ones. Public signatures in TCR beta pointed to CMV infection and matching HLA type.

Sequenced material: CD8+ T cells from cultured PBMCs, taken from culture after CMV antigen stimulation. This TCR came from a human donor in good health (CMV status not recorded). Some clones in this sample may be carry-over from other donors' samples. The chain employs TRBV11-2 and TRBJ2-5; D possibly corresponds to TRBD2 (5 bases). CDR3 protein: CASSLNLRGTQYF. CDR3 coding DNA: TGTGCCAGCAGCTTAAACCTTCGGGGGACCCAGTACTTC.